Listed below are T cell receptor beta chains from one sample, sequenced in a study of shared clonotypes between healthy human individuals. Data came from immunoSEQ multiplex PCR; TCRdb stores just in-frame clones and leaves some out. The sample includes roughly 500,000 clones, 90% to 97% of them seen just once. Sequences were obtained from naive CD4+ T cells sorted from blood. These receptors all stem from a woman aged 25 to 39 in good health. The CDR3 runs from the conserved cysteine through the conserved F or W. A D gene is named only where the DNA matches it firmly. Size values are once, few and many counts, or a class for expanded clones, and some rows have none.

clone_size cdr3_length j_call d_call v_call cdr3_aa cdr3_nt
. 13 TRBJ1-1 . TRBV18 CASSPVGGSEAFF TGTGCCAGCTCACCAGTAGGGGGGAGTGAAGCTTTCTTT
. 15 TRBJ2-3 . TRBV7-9 CASSPRGGTTDTQYF TGTGCCAGCAGCCCAAGAGGCGGAACCACAGATACGCAGTATTTT
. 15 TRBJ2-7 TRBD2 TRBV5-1 CASSLELAGVDEQYF TGCGCCAGCAGCTTGGAACTAGCGGGAGTCGACGAGCAGTACTTC
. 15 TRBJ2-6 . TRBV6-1 CASSEARAGANVLTF TGTGCCAGCAGTGAAGCCAGGGCTGGGGCCAACGTCCTGACTTTC
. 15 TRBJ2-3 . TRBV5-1 CASSLGPGKTDTQYF TGCGCCAGCAGCTTGGGTCCAGGGAAAACAGATACGCAGTATTTT
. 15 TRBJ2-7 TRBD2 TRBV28 CASRTSGLGSYEQYF TGTGCCAGCAGGACTAGCGGACTGGGCTCCTACGAGCAGTACTTC
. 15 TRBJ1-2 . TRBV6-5 CASREGRSTNYGYTF TGTGCCAGCAGGGAGGGACGGTCTACTAACTATGGCTACACCTTC
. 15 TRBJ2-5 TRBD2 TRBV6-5 CASSPPGRRLETQYF TGTGCCAGCAGCCCCCCCGGGAGGAGGTTAGAGACCCAGTACTTC
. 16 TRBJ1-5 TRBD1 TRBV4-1 CASSQPRRGLVQPQHF TGCGCCAGCAGCCAACCCCGAAGGGGGCTGGTTCAGCCCCAGCATTTT
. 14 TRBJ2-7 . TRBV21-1 CASSKFTGNHEQYF TGTGCCAGCAGCAAATTCACAGGGAACCACGAGCAGTACTTC
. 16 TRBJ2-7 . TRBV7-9 CASSRGGTDGSYEQYF TGTGCCAGCAGCCGAGGAGGGACGGACGGCTCCTACGAGCAGTACTTC
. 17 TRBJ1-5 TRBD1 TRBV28 CASSDGTGVDSNQPQHF TGTGCCAGCAGTGATGGGACAGGGGTCGATAGCAATCAGCCCCAGCATTTT
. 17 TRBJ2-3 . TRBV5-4 CASSLGRGGGGTDTQYF TGTGCCAGCAGCTTGGGGCGGGGCGGAGGGGGCACAGATACGCAGTATTTT
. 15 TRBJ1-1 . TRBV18 CASSPSVGPNTEAFF TGTGCCAGCTCACCGTCGGTAGGGCCCAACACTGAAGCTTTCTTT
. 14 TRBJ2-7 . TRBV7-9 CASSPAGPAAEQYF TGTGCCAGCAGCCCGGCGGGCCCAGCTGCGGAGCAGTACTTC
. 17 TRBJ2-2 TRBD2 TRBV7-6 CASSLPLVGGSRGELFF TGTGCCAGCAGCCTACCTCTTGTGGGAGGGAGCCGCGGGGAGCTGTTTTTT
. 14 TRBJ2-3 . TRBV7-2 CASSLVSAWDTQYF TGTGCCAGCAGCTTAGTGAGCGCCTGGGATACGCAGTATTTT
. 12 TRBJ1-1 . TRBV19 CASSIGPGAAFF TGTGCCAGTAGTATCGGGCCGGGCGCAGCTTTCTTT
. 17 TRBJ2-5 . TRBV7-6 CASSPTPATGVGETQYF TGTGCCAGCAGCCCTACGCCAGCCACCGGGGTAGGAGAGACCCAGTACTTC
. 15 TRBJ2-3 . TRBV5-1 CASSLADHGMDTQYF TGCGCCAGCAGCTTGGCGGATCACGGGATGGATACGCAGTATTTT
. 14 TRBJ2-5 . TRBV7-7 CASSSNPESQTQYF TGTGCCAGCAGCTCGAACCCGGAGAGCCAGACCCAGTACTTC
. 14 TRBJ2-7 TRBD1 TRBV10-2 CASSESQGAYEQYF TGCGCCAGCAGTGAGTCACAGGGGGCGTACGAGCAGTACTTC
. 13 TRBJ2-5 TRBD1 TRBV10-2 CASQQGVQETQYF TGCGCCAGCCAACAGGGGGTCCAAGAGACCCAGTACTTC
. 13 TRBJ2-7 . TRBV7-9 CASSSGEFYEQYF TGTGCCAGCAGCTCGGGAGAGTTTTACGAGCAGTACTTC
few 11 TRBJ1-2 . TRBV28 CASSVNYGYTF TGTGCCAGCAGTGTGAACTATGGCTACACCTTC
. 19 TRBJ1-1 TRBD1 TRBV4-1 CASSHRVGDRGGRNTEAFF TGCGCCAGCAGCCACAGAGTAGGGGACAGGGGAGGGAGGAACACTGAAGCTTTCTTT
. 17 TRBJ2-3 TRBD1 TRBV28 CASSRLYGTGVVDTQYF TGTGCCAGCAGTCGCCTTTACGGGACAGGGGTTGTAGATACGCAGTATTTT
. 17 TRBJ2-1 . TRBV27 CASSLSARGGSYNEQFF TGTGCCAGCAGTTTATCGGCTCGCGGCGGAAGTTACAATGAGCAGTTCTTC
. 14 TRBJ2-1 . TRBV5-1 CASSSGGPYNEQFF TGCGCCAGCAGCTCAGGGGGGCCCTACAATGAGCAGTTCTTC
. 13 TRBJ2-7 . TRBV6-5 CASTKQGASEQYF TGTGCCAGCACCAAACAAGGGGCCTCCGAGCAGTACTTC
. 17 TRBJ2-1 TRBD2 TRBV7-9 CASSLGGTSGSGNEQFF TGTGCCAGCAGCTTAGGTGGGACTAGCGGGAGTGGCAATGAGCAGTTCTTC
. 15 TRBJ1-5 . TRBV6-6 CATKGHEYSNQPQHF TGTGCCACCAAGGGACACGAGTATAGCAATCAGCCCCAGCATTTT